The sequence of this T cell receptor beta chain was determined in a study of T-cell reconstitution after alpha-beta-depleted transplantation in children. This clonotype was counted only a few times. Its antigen is not identified. The germline V gene has CDR1 MNHNS and CDR2 SASEGT. This CDR3 is built from 11 residues. Trimming shortened V by 4 bases and J by 11 bases, and 9 bases separated the two germline ends. Library preparation (for TCRbeta) was performed with unique molecular identifiers. Via MiXCR, TCRdb re-called the PCR reads, giving one row per CDR3 protein. The sample has some 150,000 distinct CDR3 sequences, 8% to 10% seen once. Study results and caveats: At one year after transplant, newly produced T cells mostly accounted for T-cell counts and diversity. The origin of alpha-beta T cells about two months after transplant was reportedly several hundred expanded graft clones. Where some patients showed high TCRbeta diversity at day 60, it came from recipient T cells and thymic progenitors that had survived.

Sequenced here: PBMCs, mostly from graft donor cells, sampled 180 days after TCRalphabeta/CD19-depleted stem cell transplant. This rearrangement joins TRBV6-1 to TRBJ2-1, with D possibly matching TRBD2 (6 bases). The TCR originated in a female patient between 2 and 15 years old who had a stem cell transplant for congenital amegakaryocytic thrombocytopenia, so the T cells may come from the graft donor. CDR3 protein: CASSATSKQFF. CDR3 bases: TGTGCCAGCAGTGCCACTAGCAAGCAGTTCTTC.